One and the same sample provided the 21 T cell receptor beta chains below, sequenced in a study of blood T cell repertoires in COVID-19. Some clones are missing from TCRdb's copy, which holds only in-frame ones; the method was immunoSEQ multiplex PCR. The sample includes roughly 190,000 clones, approximately 84% seen only once; the top ten take under 3%. Specimen: peripheral blood. The source of these receptors is a human donor with acute or convalescent COVID-19. The donor label of this sample is uncertain.

The chain is built from TRBV21-1 and TRBJ1-6. TRBV21-1 corresponds to a pseudogene. The CDR3 runs 14 residues. CDR3 in amino acids: CASSLCWEGSPLHF. In DNA, the CDR3 is TGTGCCAGCAGCCTGTGTTGGGAGGGATCACCCCTCCACTTT.

The J gene is TRBJ1-1, the V gene TRBV4-2; the D is unclear. Germline V gene data show CDR1 as LGHNA and CDR2 as YNFKEQ. Trimming left V 0 bases short and J 4 bases short, with 6 bases between. The CDR3 is 13 amino acids. CDR3 sequence: CASSQDTGTEAFF. The CDR3 coding sequence is TGTGCCAGCAGCCAAGATACGGGCACTGAAGCTTTCTTT.

The chain couples TRBV29-1 to TRBJ2-1, with TRBD2 identical over 10 bases. This CDR3 spans 13 amino acids. Germline V gives CDR1 SQVTM, CDR2 ANQGSEA. Unmatched junction bases numbered 6, after V lost 7 bases and J lost 6 bases. The CDR3 spells CSAGTSAGNEQFF. The CDR3 coding sequence is TGCAGCGCCGGGACTAGCGCGGGCAATGAGCAGTTCTTC.

The chain uses TRBV5-6 and TRBJ1-5; 7 bases are a match to TRBD1. CDR3 length: 16 amino acids. V dropped 0 bases and J dropped 9; count of bases not matched to a gene: 12. Germline CDR1 and CDR2: SGHDT and YYEEEE. The CDR3 DNA reads TGTGCCAGCAGCTTGGGAGGGGGCGGAGGTTCATGGCCCCAGCATTTT. Amino acids: CASSLGGGGGSWPQHF.

The CDR3 region is CASSLEGSSPLHF. In nucleotides, the CDR3 is TGTGCCAGCAGCCTCGAGGGTTCTTCACCCCTCCACTTT. This chain connects TRBV3-1 (or the pseudogene TRBV3-2) to TRBJ1-6; D remains ambiguous. The CDR3 runs to 13 residues. Trimming removed 4 bases from V and 9 bases from J, with 10 bases in between. The germline gives CDR1 LGHDT, CDR2 YNNKEL (reference sequence).

This chain uses TRBV9 with TRBJ1-4; D is unresolved. The V end was cut by 0 bases, the J end by 1 base, with 10 bases between. Germline-derived CDR1 and CDR2 are SGDLS and YYNGEE. The CDR3 spans 16 residues. The CDR3 DNA is TGTGCCAGCAGCGTAGAAGTTAGCGGAACTAATGAAAAACTGTTTTTT. Protein product: CASSVEVSGTNEKLFF.

The V call is TRBV5-1, the J call TRBJ2-3, with 10 bases matching TRBD2. The junction had 8 bases not matched to a gene; V was cut back by 0 bases and J by 7 bases. Germline CDR1 is SGHRS and CDR2 is YFSETQ. This CDR3 comprises 16 residues. CDR3 DNA sequence: TGCGCCAGCAGCTTGGTAAGCGGGAGGGCCCCGAATACGCAGTATTTT. Translated: CASSLVSGRAPNTQYF.

V and J are TRBV25-1 and TRBJ2-5; the D gene is possibly TRBD1 (5 bases). From germline, CDR1 is MGHDK and CDR2 SYGVNS. V lost 0 bases, J lost 3 bases, and 11 bases lay in between. CDR3 length equals 15 residues. Written as DNA, the CDR3 is TGTGCCAGCAGTGAATATGGCAGGGAAGAAGAGACCCAGTACTTC. As protein: CASSEYGREEETQYF.

As regards this clone: Other DNA sequences of this sample code for an identical CDR3. This rearrangement joins TRBV30 to TRBJ2-1; 10 nucleotides agree with TRBD1. In germline, CDR1 is GTSNPN, CDR2 SVGIG (reference sequence). V gave up 1 base and J gave up 12 bases; unmatched junction bases: 3. CDR3 length equals 12 residues. DNA of the CDR3: TGTGCCTGGAGTGACGGACAGGGGGGGCAGTTCTTC. Protein product: CAWSDGQGGQFF.

This chain joins TRBV10-3 and TRBJ2-2; 9 bases map to TRBD1. The V gene end was trimmed by 4 bases and the J gene end by 4 bases; junction bases not matched to a gene: 7. Germline loops: CDR1 ENHRY, CDR2 SYGVKD. The CDR3 loop spans 16 amino acids. CDR3 nucleotide sequence: TGTGCCATCAGTGGAATACAGGGGGCGCTCACCGGGGAGCTGTTTTTT. This sequence encodes CAISGIQGALTGELFF.

The V gene is TRBV27, the J gene TRBJ1-6; tentative D call: TRBD1 (5 bases). The length of the CDR3 is 14 residues. CDR1 and CDR2 from the germline V gene are MNHEY and SMNVEV (reference sequence). V was clipped by 2 bases and J by 9 bases, with 11 bases between them. As DNA, the CDR3 is TGTGCCAGCAGTTTAATTATCGGGGGTTCACCCCTCCACTTT. As protein: CASSLIIGGSPLHF.

J is TRBJ1-1 and V is TRBV29-1; no firm D call. V gave up 4 bases and J gave up 0 bases, with 15 bases separating them. The germline V gene has CDR1 SQVTM and CDR2 ANQGSEA. The CDR3 spans 15 residues. CDR3: CSVVGEGGVNTEAFF. For the CDR3, the DNA is TGCAGCGTTGTAGGTGAGGGCGGGGTGAACACTGAAGCTTTCTTT. The whole variable domain, filled in from reference TRBV29-1 and TRBJ1-1, reads SAVISQKPSRDICQRGTSLTIQCQVDSQVTMMFWYRQQPGQSLTLIATANQGSEATYESGFVIDKFPISRPNLTFSTLTVSNMSPEDSSIYLCSVVGEGGVNTEAFFGQGTRLTVV.

The CDR3: CASSPRTSPEQFF. The CDR3 region has the DNA TGTGCCAGCAGCCCCCGGACTAGCCCTGAGCAGTTCTTC. The chain links TRBV13 to TRBJ2-1; TRBD2 aligns across 8 bases. V lost 5 bases to trimming and J lost 9 bases; unmatched junction nucleotides: 6. The germline CDR1 and CDR2 sequences are PRHDT and FYEKMQ (reference sequence). The CDR3 is 13 amino acids.

The chain combines TRBV5-6 with TRBJ2-3; 7 bases are shared with TRBD2. Germline values: CDR1 SGHDT, CDR2 YYEEEE. CDR3 length: 15 residues. Trimming removed 6 bases from V and 4 bases from J; junction bases left unmatched: 11. In DNA form, the CDR3 reads TGTGCCAGCAACCTTATGGGGGGGTGGTCAGATACGCAGTATTTT. Translating it yields CASNLMGGWSDTQYF.

The chain uses TRBV28 and TRBJ1-1; D uncertain. The germline V gene encodes CDR1 MDHEN and CDR2 SYDVKM. Trimming pared 6 bases from V and 1 base from J, leaving 3 bases between. CDR3 size: 11 residues. As DNA, the CDR3 is TGTGCCAGCAGCCGGAACACTGAAGCTTTCTTT. This codes for CASSRNTEAFF.

V gene TRBV3-1 (or the pseudogene TRBV3-2) combines with J gene TRBJ2-6; D perhaps matches TRBD2 (6 bases). The V and J ends lost 0 bases and 2 bases respectively, with 8 bases between them. The length of the CDR3 is 16 residues. Germline assignment: CDR1 LGHDT and CDR2 YNNKEL (reference sequence). The CDR3 bases are TGTGCCAGCAGCCAAGACGGGGGAACTGGGGCCAACGTCCTGACTTTC. Translating it yields CASSQDGGTGANVLTF.

The gene calls are TRBV7-2 and TRBJ1-2; no clear D. V gave up 1 base and J gave up 8 bases, with 17 bases separating them. This CDR3 comprises 15 residues. Germline V gene data show CDR1 as SGHTA and CDR2 as FQGNSA. For the CDR3, the DNA is TGTGCCAGCAGCTTAGTTGGAGGGCCCTCTGGAGGCTACACCTTC. Residues: CASSLVGGPSGGYTF.

The chain combines TRBV19 with TRBJ1-2, with D uncertain. Trimming left V 7 bases short and J 4 bases short, with 19 bases between. The germline gives CDR1 LNHDA, CDR2 SQIVND (reference sequence). The CDR3 runs to 15 residues. The chain's CDR3 is CASINADAGGYGYTF. The CDR3 DNA reads as TGTGCCAGTATCAACGCAGACGCCGGAGGCTATGGCTACACCTTC.

The rearrangement uses TRBV6-6 and TRBJ1-4; 8 bases agree with TRBD1. Looked up from germline, CDR1 is MNHNY and CDR2 is SVGAGI (reference sequence). J gave up 8 bases and V 8 bases, and 10 bases lay outside the gene matches. The CDR3 spans 14 residues. CDR3 DNA: TGTGCCAGCGGGGAACAGGGGGAGGGCGAAAAACTGTTTTTT. It is translated as CASGEQGEGEKLFF.

The CDR3 loop is CASSFQTGVNTGELFF. CDR3 DNA sequence: TGTGCCAGCAGCTTTCAGACAGGGGTGAACACCGGGGAGCTGTTTTTT. V gene TRBV11-3 combines with J gene TRBJ2-2; TRBD1 matches at 8 bases. The CDR3 has 16 amino acids. CDR1 is SGHNT, CDR2 YENEEA, per germline. Trimming at V came to 3 bases and at J to 1 base, leaving 4 bases not matched to a gene.

A few counts support this clone. The chain carries TRBV30 and TRBJ1-5; 7 nucleotides line up with TRBD1. Germline V gene data show CDR1 as GTSNPN and CDR2 as SVGIG (reference sequence). V was pared by 2 bases and J by 4 bases, with 11 bases of the junction left unmatched. This CDR3 has 16 residues. The CDR3: CAWSTMTGLGNQPQHF. The CDR3 nucleotides are TGTGCCTGGAGTACGATGACAGGGCTAGGGAATCAGCCCCAGCATTTT.